The clone carrying this T cell receptor beta chain was recorded only once. These data come from a study of blood T cell repertoires in COVID-19. Per the original methods: Reference gene primer amplification gave nucleated cell count estimates. Data came from immunoSEQ multiplex PCR; TCRdb stores just in-frame clones and leaves some out. For V, J and clone size, that table is used; D and trimming come from the DNA. This sample has 180,000 or so clones, with just under 85% found just once. This CDR3 region has 15 residues. The ends were cut back, 1 base at V and 4 bases at J, with 12 bases in the middle. Germline V gene data show CDR1 as SEHNR and CDR2 as FQNEAQ (reference sequence).

The J gene is TRBJ2-3, the V gene TRBV7-9; perhaps TRBD2 as D (5 bases). This TCR was sampled from a human donor with acute or convalescent COVID-19. The donor label of this sample is uncertain. The sequencing input was peripheral blood. Here the CDR3 DNA reads TGTGCCAGCAGCTTAGGAACCGCGGGCGCAGATACGCAGTATTTT. Its translation: CASSLGTAGADTQYF.